This TCR beta chain originates from a study of cytomegalovirus exposure and HLA in healthy donors. Study context: The 110 or so validation repertoires used a platform that matched the one used for the 666 first-cohort repertoires, as a later analysis reported. Broader study findings: First-cohort TCR clusters tended to co-occur in the approximately 110 validation repertoires, a later analysis found. In vitro confirmation showed a few CMV-associated chains to be CMV antigen specific. The study recorded about 150 TCR beta chains that were cytomegalovirus-associated.

Of note for this clone: Its specificity is unknown.

V was pared by 3 bases and J by 5 bases, with 2 bases of the junction left unmatched. The CDR3 runs to 14 residues. Germline lookup yields CDR1 SGDLS and CDR2 YYNGEE. Assay used: immunoSEQ multiplex PCR; TCRdb lists only in-frame clones, some missing. The table records approximately 180,000 clones, about nine tenths of them present only once. The sequence was collected from a man younger than 35 in good health and CMV-seropositive. The chain joins TRBV9 to TRBJ1-5; 10 bases align to TRBD1. The sequenced sample was PBMCs. The CDR3 loop is CASSAGQGYQPQHF. CDR3 coding DNA: TGTGCCAGCAGCGCGGGACAGGGGTATCAGCCCCAGCATTTT.